This T cell receptor (beta chain) is drawn from a study of blood T cell repertoires in COVID-19. Generated by immunoSEQ multiplex PCR, the TCRdb table keeps only in-frame clones and is missing some. The sample includes about 220,000 clones, 65% to 90% of them seen just once. The V segment lost 6 bases and the J segment 9 bases; nucleotides outside the gene matches: 8. The CDR3 totals 14 residues. Per germline, CDR1 MNHEY and CDR2 SMNVEV (reference sequence). The sample taken for sequencing was peripheral blood. The receptor's source is a human donor in a cohort sampled during active COVID-19. The chain recombines TRBV27 with TRBJ2-1; 10 positions match TRBD1. This CDR3 is CASSQAGQGFEQFF. Written as DNA, the CDR3 is TGTGCCAGCAGCCAAGCGGGACAGGGGTTTGAGCAGTTCTTC.